This TCR beta chain originates from a study of regulatory T cells in long-lasting Graves disease. The time point denotes: newly diagnosed GD, antithyroid drugs for less than 3 months. Extracted PBMC RNA gave rise to the TCR library. The CDR3 extends over 15 amino acids. The ends lost 5 bases at V and 3 bases at J; junction bases unmatched: 8. Germline CDR1 is LNHNV and CDR2 is YYDKDF (reference sequence). Relying on iRepertoire HTBI primers and Arm-PCR of CDR3 regions, the team built TCR beta libraries. TCRdb analysed the multiplex PCR reads with MiXCR anew, one entry per CDR3 protein. The table has more than 400,000 distinct CDR3 sequences, roughly 17% seen once. These same records also appear under a second study, on T cells in Graves' hyperthyroidism and ophthalmopathy.

The source was peripheral blood mononuclear cells (PBMCs), collected at new diagnosis, from a patient treated with antithyroid drugs. The rearrangement uses TRBV15 and TRBJ2-7, with TRBD2 matching over 9 bases. This clonotype was obtained from a man aged 35-49 years with Graves disease. The CDR3 DNA reads TGTGCCACCAGCGGGCCGGGACTAGCTTACTACGAGCAGTACTTC. Encoded protein: CATSGPGLAYYEQYF. Full variable domain (rest looked up from reference TRBV15 and TRBJ2-7): DAMVIQNPRYQVTQFGKPVTLSCSQTLNHNVMYWYQQKSSQAPKLLFHYYDKDFNNEADTPDNFQSRRPNTSFCFLDIRSPGLGDTAMYLCATSGPGLAYYEQYFGPGTRLTVT.